Included here is one T cell receptor (beta chain) sequence, with context. Per the original data handling: The authors estimated nucleated cell counts from reference gene primer amplification. Profiling relied on immunoSEQ multiplex PCR, and the TCRdb table lists in-frame clones only, not all of them. That table furnishes V, J and clone size, whereas the DNA furnished D and trimming. There are about 370,000 clones in the sample; more than 80% occur only once, and 3% lies in the top ten. While infection was still active, Seattle patients were enrolled and then followed longitudinally. This record comes from a study of blood T cell repertoires in COVID-19. As for the study in general: Acute-phase and convalescent COVID-19 samples originated in the United States, Italy and Spain. Sources were T cells, B-cell-depleted T cells, or PBMCs; the material itself was cDNA or gDNA.

The V gene end was trimmed by 1 base and the J gene end by 0 bases; junction bases not matched to a gene: 8. This CDR3 comprises 18 residues. Germline V gene data show CDR1 as SGHAT and CDR2 as FQNNGV. The chain uses TRBV11-2 and TRBJ2-3, with 9 bases lining up with TRBD2. The specimen sequenced was peripheral blood. The origin of this receptor is a woman between 25 and 40 years old with COVID-19, enrolled during active disease. CDR3 protein: CASSLGESSGSSTDTQYF. The DNA for the CDR3 is TGTGCCAGCAGCTTAGGGGAGAGTAGCGGGAGTAGCACAGATACGCAGTATTTT.